The T cell receptor beta chain described here comes from a study of T cell responses to AZD1222 COVID-19 vaccine. The data were produced by immunoSEQ multiplex PCR, yet TCRdb's version contains in-frame clones alone and is incomplete. The table includes about 100,000 clones, about 85% detected once. Germline values: CDR1 SGHRS, CDR2 YFSETQ. CDR3 length: 18 amino acids. Trimming took 0 bases from V and 7 from J, leaving 23 bases between them. This sequence was found in an adult in good health. The chain recombines TRBV5-1 with TRBJ2-1, with D perhaps matching TRBD1 (6 bases). The source was peripheral blood, collected on day 0 of AZD1222 vaccination. The CDR3 reads CASSLGRSFQGPSNEQFF. CDR3 DNA: TGCGCCAGCAGCTTGGGGAGGTCCTTCCAGGGGCCGAGTAATGAGCAGTTCTTC.